This TCR beta chain was obtained from a study of glioma-infiltrating T cells. Study context: Roughly 990,000 peripheral T cells were targeted at about 4.5- to 10-fold coverage.

Trimming cost V 5 bases and J 6 bases, with 11 bases left between them. Germline V lookup: CDR1 MDHEN, CDR2 SYDVKM. This CDR3 has 12 amino acids. The iRepertoire nested amplicon-rescue multiplex PCR amplified TCR alpha and beta CDR3s from RNA. TCRdb called the multiplex PCR reads again in MiXCR, with one record for every CDR3 protein. Among 300,000 to 450,000 distinct CDR3 sequences, 35% to 45% were seen once, and the ten largest hold more than 10%. The sequenced material came from glioma tissue, nonneoplastic brain tissue, or PBMCs (not recorded which). This chain uses TRBV28 with TRBJ2-7; D remains unclear. This TCR came from a human donor with low-grade glioma or glioblastoma, undergoing nonglioma brain surgery, or in good health (not recorded which). The CDR3: CASSLIHCEQYF. DNA of the CDR3: TGTGCCAGCAGTCTGATCCATTGCGAGCAGTACTTC.